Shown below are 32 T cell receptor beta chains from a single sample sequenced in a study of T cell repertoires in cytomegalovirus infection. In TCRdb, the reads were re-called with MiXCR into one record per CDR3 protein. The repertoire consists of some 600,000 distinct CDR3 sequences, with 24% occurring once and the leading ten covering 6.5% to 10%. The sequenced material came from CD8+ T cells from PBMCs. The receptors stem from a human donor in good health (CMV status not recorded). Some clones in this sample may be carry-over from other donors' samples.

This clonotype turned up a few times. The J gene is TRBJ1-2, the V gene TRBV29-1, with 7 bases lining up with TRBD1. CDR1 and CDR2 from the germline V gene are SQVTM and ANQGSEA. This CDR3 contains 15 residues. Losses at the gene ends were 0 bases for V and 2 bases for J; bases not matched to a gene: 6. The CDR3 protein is CSVEDRQGGNYGYTF. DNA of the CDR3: TGCAGCGTTGAAGATAGGCAGGGGGGCAACTATGGCTACACCTTC.

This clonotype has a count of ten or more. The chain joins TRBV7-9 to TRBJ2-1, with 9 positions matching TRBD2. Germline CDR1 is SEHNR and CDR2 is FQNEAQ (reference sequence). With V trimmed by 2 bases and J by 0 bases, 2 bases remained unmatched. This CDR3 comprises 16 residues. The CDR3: CASSLLAGVSYNEQFF. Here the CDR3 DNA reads TGTGCCAGCAGCTTATTAGCGGGGGTCTCCTACAATGAGCAGTTCTTC.

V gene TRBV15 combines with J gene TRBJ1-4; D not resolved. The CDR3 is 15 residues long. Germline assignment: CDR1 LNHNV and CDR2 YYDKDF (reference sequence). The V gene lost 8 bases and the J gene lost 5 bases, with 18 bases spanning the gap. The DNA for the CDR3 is TGTGCCACCGAAGAAGACCCAACTAAAAATGAAAAACTGTTTTTT. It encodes CATEEDPTKNEKLFF.

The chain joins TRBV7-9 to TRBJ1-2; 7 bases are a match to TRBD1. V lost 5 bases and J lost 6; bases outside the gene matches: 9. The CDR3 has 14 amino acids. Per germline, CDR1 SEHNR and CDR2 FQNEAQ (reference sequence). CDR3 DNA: TGTGCCAGCAGCAAATCGGGACAGCTGGATGGCTACACCTTC. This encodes CASSKSGQLDGYTF.

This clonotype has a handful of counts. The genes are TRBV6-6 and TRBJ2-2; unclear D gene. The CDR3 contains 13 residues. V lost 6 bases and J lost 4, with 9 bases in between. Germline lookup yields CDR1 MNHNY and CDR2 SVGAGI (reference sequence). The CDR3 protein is CASRYTLTGELFF. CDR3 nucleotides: TGTGCCAGCAGGTACACTCTCACCGGGGAGCTGTTTTTT.

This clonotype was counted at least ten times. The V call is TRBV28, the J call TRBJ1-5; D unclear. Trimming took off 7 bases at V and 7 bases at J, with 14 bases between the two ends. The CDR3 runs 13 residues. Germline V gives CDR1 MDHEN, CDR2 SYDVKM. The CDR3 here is CASTVFRGQPQHF. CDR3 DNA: TGTGCCAGCACCGTCTTTAGAGGCCAGCCCCAGCATTTT.

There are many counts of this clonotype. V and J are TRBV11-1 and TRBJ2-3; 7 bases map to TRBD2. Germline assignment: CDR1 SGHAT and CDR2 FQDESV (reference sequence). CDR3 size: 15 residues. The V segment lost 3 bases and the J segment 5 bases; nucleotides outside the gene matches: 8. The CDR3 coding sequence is TGTGCCAGCAGCTTCGTCCGGTTAGCGGGAGATACGCAGTATTTT. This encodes CASSFVRLAGDTQYF. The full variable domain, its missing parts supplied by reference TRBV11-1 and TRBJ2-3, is EAEVAQSPRYKITEKSQAVAFWCDPISGHATLYWYRQILGQGPELLVQFQDESVVDDSQLPKDRFSAERLKGVDSTLKIQPAELGDSAMYLCASSFVRLAGDTQYFGPGTRLTVL.

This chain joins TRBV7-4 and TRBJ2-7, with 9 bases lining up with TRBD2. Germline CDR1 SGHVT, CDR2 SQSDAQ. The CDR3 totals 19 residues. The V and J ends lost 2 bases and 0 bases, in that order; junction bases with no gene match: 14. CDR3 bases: TGTGCCAGCAGCTTACGGGGGGGAGTAGCGGGGGCCTTCTCCTACGAGCAGTACTTC. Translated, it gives CASSLRGGVAGAFSYEQYF.

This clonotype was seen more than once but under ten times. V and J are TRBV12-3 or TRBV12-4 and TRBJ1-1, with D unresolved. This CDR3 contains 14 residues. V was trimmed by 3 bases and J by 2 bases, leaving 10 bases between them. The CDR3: CASSFGLVNTEAFF. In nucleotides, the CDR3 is TGTGCCAGCAGTTTTGGTTTGGTTAACACTGAAGCTTTCTTT.

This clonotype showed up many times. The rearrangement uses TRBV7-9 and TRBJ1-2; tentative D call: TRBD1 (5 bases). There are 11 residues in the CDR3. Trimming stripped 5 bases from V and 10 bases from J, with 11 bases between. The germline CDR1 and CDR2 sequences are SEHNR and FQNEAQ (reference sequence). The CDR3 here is CASSRGTLYTF. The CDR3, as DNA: TGTGCCAGCAGCAGAGGGACGCTCTACACCTTC. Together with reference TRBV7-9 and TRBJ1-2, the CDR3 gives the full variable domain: DTGVSQNPRHKITKRGQNVTFRCDPISEHNRLYWYRQTLGQGPEFLTYFQNEAQLEKSRLLSDRFSAERPKGSFSTLEIQRTEQGDSAMYLCASSRGTLYTFGSGTRLTVV.

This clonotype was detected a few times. The CDR3 bases are TGTGCCAGCTGGGGGGGAACCTTAGCCAAAAACATTCAGTACTTC. It codes for CASWGGTLAKNIQYF. The genes are TRBV2 and TRBJ2-4, with 7 bases lining up with TRBD2. CDR3 size: 15 residues. The junction had 7 bases not matched to a gene; V was cut back by 8 bases and J by 0 bases. Germline-derived CDR1 and CDR2 are SNHLY and FYNNEI.

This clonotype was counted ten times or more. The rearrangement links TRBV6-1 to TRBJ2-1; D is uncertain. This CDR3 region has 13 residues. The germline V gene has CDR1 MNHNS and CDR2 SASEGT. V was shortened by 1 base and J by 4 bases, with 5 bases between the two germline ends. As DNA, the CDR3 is TGTGCCAGCAGTGAAGATTGGTACAATGAGCAGTTCTTC. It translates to CASSEDWYNEQFF.

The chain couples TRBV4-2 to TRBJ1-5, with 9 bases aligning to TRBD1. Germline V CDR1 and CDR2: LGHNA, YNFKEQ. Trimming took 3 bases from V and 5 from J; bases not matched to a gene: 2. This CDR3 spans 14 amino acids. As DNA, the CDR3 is TGTGCCAGCAGCCAGAGACAGGGGGATCAGCCCCAGCATTTT. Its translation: CASSQRQGDQPQHF.

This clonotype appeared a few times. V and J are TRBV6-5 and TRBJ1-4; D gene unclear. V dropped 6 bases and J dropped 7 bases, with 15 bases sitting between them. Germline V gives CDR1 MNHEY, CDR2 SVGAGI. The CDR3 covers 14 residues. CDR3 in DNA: TGTGCCAGCAGAACTCGCTCGGAGGTTGAAAAACTGTTTTTT. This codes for CASRTRSEVEKLFF.

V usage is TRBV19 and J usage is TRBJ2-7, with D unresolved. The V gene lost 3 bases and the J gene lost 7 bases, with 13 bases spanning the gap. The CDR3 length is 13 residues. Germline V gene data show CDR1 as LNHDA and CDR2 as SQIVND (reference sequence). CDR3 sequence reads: CASSISLMGEQYF. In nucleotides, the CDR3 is TGTGCCAGTAGTATCAGCTTAATGGGGGAGCAGTACTTC.

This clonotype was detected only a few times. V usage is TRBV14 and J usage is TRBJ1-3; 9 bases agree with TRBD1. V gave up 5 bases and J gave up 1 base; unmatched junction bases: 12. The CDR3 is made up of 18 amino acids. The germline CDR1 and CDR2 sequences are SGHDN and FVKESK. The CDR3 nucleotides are TGTGCCAGCAGCAACCGGGACAGGGCTTCTCGGTCTGGAAACACCATATATTTT. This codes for CASSNRDRASRSGNTIYF.

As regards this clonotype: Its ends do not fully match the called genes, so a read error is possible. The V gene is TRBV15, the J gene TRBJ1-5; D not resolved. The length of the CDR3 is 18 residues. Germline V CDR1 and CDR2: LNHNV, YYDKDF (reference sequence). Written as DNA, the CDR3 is TGTGTCACCAGCAGAGATTCCCCAAGAAGCTATAGCAATCAGCCCCAGCATTTT. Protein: CVTSRDSPRSYSNQPQHF.

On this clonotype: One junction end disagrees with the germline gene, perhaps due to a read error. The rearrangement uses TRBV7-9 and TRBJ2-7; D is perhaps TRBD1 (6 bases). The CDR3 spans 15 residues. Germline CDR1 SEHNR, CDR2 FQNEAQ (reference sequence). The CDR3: CANSLDGTSYYEQYF. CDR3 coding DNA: TGTGCCAACAGCTTAGATGGGACATCTTACTACGAGCAGTACTTC.

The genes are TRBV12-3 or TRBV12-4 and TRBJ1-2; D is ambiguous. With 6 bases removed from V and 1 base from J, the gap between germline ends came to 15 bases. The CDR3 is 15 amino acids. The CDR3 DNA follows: TGTGCCAGCAGACTTGGGCGCCACCGTAACTATGGCTACACCTTC. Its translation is CASRLGRHRNYGYTF.

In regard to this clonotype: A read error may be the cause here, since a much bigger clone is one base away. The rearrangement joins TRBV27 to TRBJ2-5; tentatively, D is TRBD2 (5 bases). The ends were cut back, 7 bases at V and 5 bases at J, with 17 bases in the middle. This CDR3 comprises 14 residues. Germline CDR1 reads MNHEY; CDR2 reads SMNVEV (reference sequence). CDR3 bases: TGTGCCAGCAAATGGGAGACCCCGGCGGAGACCCAGTACTTC. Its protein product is CASKWETPAETQYF.

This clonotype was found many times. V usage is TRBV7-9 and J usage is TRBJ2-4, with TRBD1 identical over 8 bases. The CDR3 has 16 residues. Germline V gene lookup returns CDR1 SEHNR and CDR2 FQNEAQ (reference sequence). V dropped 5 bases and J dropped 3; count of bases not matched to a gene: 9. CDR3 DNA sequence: TGTGCCAGCAGCCCACAGGGGGGCCTTGACAAAAACATTCAGTACTTC. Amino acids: CASSPQGGLDKNIQYF. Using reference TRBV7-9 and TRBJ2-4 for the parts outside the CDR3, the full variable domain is DTGVSQNPRHKITKRGQNVTFRCDPISEHNRLYWYRQTLGQGPEFLTYFQNEAQLEKSRLLSDRFSAERPKGSFSTLEIQRTEQGDSAMYLCASSPQGGLDKNIQYFGAGTRLSVL.

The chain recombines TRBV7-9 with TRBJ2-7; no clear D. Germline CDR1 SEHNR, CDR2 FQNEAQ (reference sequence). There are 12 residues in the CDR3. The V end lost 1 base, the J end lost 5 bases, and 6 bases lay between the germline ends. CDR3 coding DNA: TGTGCCAGCAGCTTAGAGCGCGACGAGCAGTACTTC. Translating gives CASSLERDEQYF. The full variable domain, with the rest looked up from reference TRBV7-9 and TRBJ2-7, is DTGVSQNPRHKITKRGQNVTFRCDPISEHNRLYWYRQTLGQGPEFLTYFQNEAQLEKSRLLSDRFSAERPKGSFSTLEIQRTEQGDSAMYLCASSLERDEQYFGPGTRLTVT.

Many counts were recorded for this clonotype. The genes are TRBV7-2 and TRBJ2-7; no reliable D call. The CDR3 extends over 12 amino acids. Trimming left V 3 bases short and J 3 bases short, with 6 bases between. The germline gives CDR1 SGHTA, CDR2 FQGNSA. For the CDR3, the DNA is TGTGCCAGCAGCTTCGATAACTACGAGCAGTACGTC. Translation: CASSFDNYEQYV.

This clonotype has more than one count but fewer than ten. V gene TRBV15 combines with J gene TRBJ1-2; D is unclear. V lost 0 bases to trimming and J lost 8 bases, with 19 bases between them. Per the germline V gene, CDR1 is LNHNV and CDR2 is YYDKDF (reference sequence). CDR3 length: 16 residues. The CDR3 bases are TGTGCCACCAGCAGAGAGCGAGGTCTACCAGATGGGGGCTACACCTTC. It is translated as CATSRERGLPDGGYTF.

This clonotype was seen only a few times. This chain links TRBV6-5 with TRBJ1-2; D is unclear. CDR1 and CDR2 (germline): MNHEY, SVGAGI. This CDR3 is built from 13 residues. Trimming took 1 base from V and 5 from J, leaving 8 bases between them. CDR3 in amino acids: CASSYLYRYGYTF. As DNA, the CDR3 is TGTGCCAGCAGTTACTTATACAGATATGGCTACACCTTC.

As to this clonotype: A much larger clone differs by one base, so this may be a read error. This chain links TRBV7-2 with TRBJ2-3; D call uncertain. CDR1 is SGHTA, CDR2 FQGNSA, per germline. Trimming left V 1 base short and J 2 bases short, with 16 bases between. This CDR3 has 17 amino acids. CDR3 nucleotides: TGTGCCAGCAGCTTAGTTCTAAATTTTGGGGACACAGATACGCAGTATTTT. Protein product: CASSLVLNFGDTDTQYF.

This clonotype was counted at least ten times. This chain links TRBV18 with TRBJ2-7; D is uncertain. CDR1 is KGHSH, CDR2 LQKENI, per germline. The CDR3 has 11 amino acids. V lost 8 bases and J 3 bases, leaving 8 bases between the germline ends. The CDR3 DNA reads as TGTGCCAGCAGCCCGGACTACGAGCAGTACTTC. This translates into CASSPDYEQYF.

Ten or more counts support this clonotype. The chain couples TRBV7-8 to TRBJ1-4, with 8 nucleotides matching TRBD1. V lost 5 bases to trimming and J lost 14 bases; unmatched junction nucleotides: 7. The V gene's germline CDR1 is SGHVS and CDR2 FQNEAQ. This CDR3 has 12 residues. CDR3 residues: CASSPGGSGLFF. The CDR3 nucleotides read TGTGCCAGCAGCCCAGGGGGCTCGGGGCTGTTTTTT.

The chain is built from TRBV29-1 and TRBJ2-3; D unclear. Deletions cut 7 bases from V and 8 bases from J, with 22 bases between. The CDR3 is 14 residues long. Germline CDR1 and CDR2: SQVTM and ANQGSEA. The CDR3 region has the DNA TGCAGCGCTTTCGATGCAGAGAGGCCTAGTACGCAGTATTTT. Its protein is CSAFDAERPSTQYF.

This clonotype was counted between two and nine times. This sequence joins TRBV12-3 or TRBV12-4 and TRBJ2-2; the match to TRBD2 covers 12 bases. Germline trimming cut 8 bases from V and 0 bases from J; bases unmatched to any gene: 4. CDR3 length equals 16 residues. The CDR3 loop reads CASEASGGANTGELFF. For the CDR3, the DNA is TGTGCCAGCGAGGCTAGCGGGGGGGCGAACACCGGGGAGCTGTTTTTT.

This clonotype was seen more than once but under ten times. The CDR3 coding sequence is TGTGCCAGCAGCCCCCCCCAGGGCATTCTGAACACTGAAGCTTTCTTT. This sequence encodes CASSPPQGILNTEAFF. This sequence joins TRBV14 and TRBJ1-1; tentatively, D is TRBD1 (5 bases). This CDR3 has 16 amino acids. Trimming removed 4 bases from V and 0 bases from J, with 15 bases in between. Germline CDR1 is SGHDN and CDR2 is FVKESK. Filled out from reference TRBV14 and TRBJ1-1, the complete variable domain reads EAGVTQFPSHSVIEKGQTVTLRCDPISGHDNLYWYRRVMGKEIKFLLHFVKESKQDESGMPNNRFLAERTGGTYSTLKVQPAELEDSGVYFCASSPPQGILNTEAFFGQGTRLTVV.

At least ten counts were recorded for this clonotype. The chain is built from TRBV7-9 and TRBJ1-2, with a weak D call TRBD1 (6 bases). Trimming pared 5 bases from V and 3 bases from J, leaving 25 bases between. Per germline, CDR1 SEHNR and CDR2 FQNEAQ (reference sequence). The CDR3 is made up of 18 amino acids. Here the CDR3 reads CASSKLASSRGTDYGYTF. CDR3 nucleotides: TGTGCCAGCAGCAAATTGGCCTCTTCCAGGGGTACTGACTATGGCTACACCTTC. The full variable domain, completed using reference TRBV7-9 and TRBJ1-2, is DTGVSQNPRHKITKRGQNVTFRCDPISEHNRLYWYRQTLGQGPEFLTYFQNEAQLEKSRLLSDRFSAERPKGSFSTLEIQRTEQGDSAMYLCASSKLASSRGTDYGYTFGSGTRLTVV.